This T cell receptor beta chain was sequenced during a study of blood T cells in healthy people across ages. About this clonotype: Antigen specificity is unknown.

Germline CDR1 is LGHDT and CDR2 is YNNKEL (reference sequence). CDR3 length: 16 residues. A second PCR of about 7 to 12 cycles used a sample-barcoded 5' primer and a J-beta primer mix. TCRdb recomputed calls from the 5' RACE reads with MiXCR, one row per CDR3 protein. Among about 720,000 distinct CDR3 sequences listed, 22% were seen once. Study results and caveats: One million T cells yielded diversity estimates that were considered underestimates. More naive CD4+ cells and higher diversity marked long-lived donors relative to aged donors. Naive T cell percentage showed a strong correlation with the diversity of TCR beta.

Sequenced sample: blood. This chain joins TRBV3-1 and TRBJ2-5; TRBD1 agrees at 9 bases. Matching the DNA end better, TRBJ2-1 makes the J call doubtful. The source of this sequence is a man in his 70s in good health. CDR3 region: CASSLPGTGRNNEQFF. Here the CDR3 DNA reads TGTGCCAGCAGCCTCCCTGGGACAGGGAGAAACAATGAGCAGTTCTTC.